The rows below give T cell receptor beta chains drawn from one sample of a study of graft-versus-host responses after intestinal transplantation. The antigens these receptors bind are not known. The method was immunoSEQ multiplex PCR; TCRdb's version includes in-frame clones alone and lacks a portion of them. The sample has about 81,000 clones; 85% to 90% are singletons. The input for sequencing was unstimulated CD4+ T cells sorted from spleen or lymph node cells, taken before intestinal transplant. The receptors originated from a human donor who received an intestinal transplant. CDR3s include the opening cysteine and the closing phenylalanine or tryptophan. A D gene is named only where the DNA matches it firmly. Clone size appears in some rows only: once, few, many, or a class for an expanded clone.

J gene: TRBJ2-7; D gene: TRBD1; clone size: -; V gene: TRBV6-6; CDR3 length: 14; CDR3 DNA: TGTGCCAGCAGGGGAAGGACAGGGGGCTACGAGCAGTACTTC; CDR3 protein: CASRGRTGGYEQYF
J gene: TRBJ2-2; D gene: TRBD1; clone size: -; V gene: TRBV10-3; CDR3 length: 14; CDR3 DNA: TGTGCCATCAGTGGGGGACAGGGAGCCGGGGAGCTGTTTTTT; CDR3 protein: CAISGGQGAGELFF
J gene: TRBJ2-7; D gene: -; clone size: -; V gene: TRBV5-1; CDR3 length: 14; CDR3 DNA: TGCGCCAGCAGCGTGCAGGGGGGCCCCTACGAGCAGTACTTC; CDR3 protein: CASSVQGGPYEQYF
J gene: TRBJ1-2; D gene: -; clone size: once; V gene: TRBV19; CDR3 length: 13; CDR3 DNA: TGTGCCACCGCCCGGGACACAAACTATGGCTACACCTTC; CDR3 protein: CATARDTNYGYTF
J gene: TRBJ2-1; D gene: -; clone size: -; V gene: TRBV5-1; CDR3 length: 16; CDR3 DNA: TGCGCCAGCAGCTTGGGGCCCCTAGCGCCGTACAATGAGCAGTTCTTC; CDR3 protein: CASSLGPLAPYNEQFF
J gene: TRBJ1-5; D gene: -; clone size: -; V gene: TRBV19; CDR3 length: 15; CDR3 DNA: TGTGCCAGTAACCAACAGGGTTATAGCAATCAGCCCCAGCATTTT; CDR3 protein: CASNQQGYSNQPQHF
J gene: TRBJ1-3; D gene: TRBD1; clone size: -; V gene: TRBV5-1; CDR3 length: 15; CDR3 DNA: TGCGCCAGCAGCCTACAGGGGTTGTCAGGAAACACCATATATTTT; CDR3 protein: CASSLQGLSGNTIYF
J gene: TRBJ2-7; D gene: TRBD1; clone size: -; V gene: TRBV27; CDR3 length: 15; CDR3 DNA: TGTGCCAGCAGCCTACGGGACAGGGGACGAACCGAGCAGTACTTC; CDR3 protein: CASSLRDRGRTEQYF
J gene: TRBJ2-7; D gene: TRBD1; clone size: -; V gene: TRBV15; CDR3 length: 15; CDR3 DNA: TGTGCCACCAGCAGAGATCCAAGGACAGGGGACGAGCAGTACTTC; CDR3 protein: CATSRDPRTGDEQYF
J gene: TRBJ2-1; D gene: -; clone size: -; V gene: TRBV6-1; CDR3 length: 12; CDR3 DNA: TGTGCCAGCAGTGAGCAGGGATACGAGCAGTTCTTC; CDR3 protein: CASSEQGYEQFF
J gene: TRBJ2-7; D gene: -; clone size: -; V gene: TRBV28; CDR3 length: 13; CDR3 DNA: TGTGCCAGCAGTCCCCCTCTCTCCCACGAGCAGTACTTC; CDR3 protein: CASSPPLSHEQYF